A single sample is the source of the 32 T cell receptor beta chains below, sequenced in a study of T cell changes during pregnancy in multiple sclerosis. Method: immunoSEQ multiplex PCR; TCRdb's copy keeps in-frame clones and lacks some. This table holds 90,000 to 120,000 clones, about 90% found once. This specimen was peripheral blood, taken in the third trimester of pregnancy. These receptors were obtained from a female donor in good health, enrolled as a control in a pregnancy study.

The chain joins TRBV7-2 to TRBJ1-5, with 7 bases fitting TRBD1. The length of the CDR3 is 13 residues. V was clipped by 5 bases and J by 10 bases; unmatched bases: 8. Germline V CDR1 and CDR2: SGHTA, FQGNSA. Here the CDR3 reads CASSQSTGNPQHF. CDR3 DNA: TGTGCCAGCAGCCAATCGACAGGGAACCCCCAGCATTTT.

The J gene is TRBJ1-4, the V gene TRBV7-9, with D tentatively TRBD1 (6 bases). V was trimmed by 7 bases and J by 8 bases, leaving 14 bases between them. The CDR3 length is 13 residues. CDR1 and CDR2 from the germline V gene are SEHNR and FQNEAQ (reference sequence). The CDR3 coding sequence is TGTGCCAGCAACCGGGGGGCGGGGGAAAAACTGTTTTTT. Its protein product is CASNRGAGEKLFF. The full variable domain, completed using reference TRBV7-9 and TRBJ1-4, is DTGVSQNPRHKITKRGQNVTFRCDPISEHNRLYWYRQTLGQGPEFLTYFQNEAQLEKSRLLSDRFSAERPKGSFSTLEIQRTEQGDSAMYLCASNRGAGEKLFFGSGTQLSVL.

The chain links TRBV11-2 to TRBJ2-1; no reliable D call. Germline CDR1 and CDR2: SGHAT and FQNNGV. V shed 5 bases and J shed 10 bases, with 12 bases lying between them. The CDR3 consists of 12 residues. The CDR3 sequence is CASSPRQREQFF. CDR3 DNA: TGTGCCAGCAGCCCTAGGCAGAGGGAGCAGTTCTTC.

This chain connects TRBV2 to TRBJ2-1; tentatively, D is TRBD2 (6 bases). Germline loops: CDR1 SNHLY, CDR2 FYNNEI. This CDR3 has 15 amino acids. Trimming cost V 4 bases and J 0 bases, with 10 bases left between them. CDR3 sequence reads: CASSGLGGSYNEQFF. The CDR3 region has the DNA TGTGCCAGCAGTGGATTGGGGGGCTCCTACAATGAGCAGTTCTTC.

The V gene is TRBV30, the J gene TRBJ2-7; TRBD1 matches 8 bases. CDR1 and CDR2 from the germline V gene are GTSNPN and SVGIG (reference sequence). The length of the CDR3 is 15 residues. The ends lost 0 bases at V and 1 base at J; junction bases unmatched: 5. Written as DNA, the CDR3 is TGTGCCTGGAGTGTACGACAGGGGAGGTCCTACGAGCAGTACTTC. Protein product: CAWSVRQGRSYEQYF.

This sequence joins TRBV11-3 and TRBJ2-5; 8 nucleotides match TRBD2. This CDR3 has 14 amino acids. The germline gives CDR1 SGHNT, CDR2 YENEEA. With V trimmed by 5 bases and J by 5 bases, 7 bases remained unmatched. The CDR3 nucleotides are TGTGCCAGCAGCCCCCGACTAGCGAGTGAGACCCAGTACTTC. It yields the protein CASSPRLASETQYF.

V is TRBV5-5 and J is TRBJ2-7, with 10 bases matching TRBD2. Germline CDR1 is SGHKS and CDR2 is YYEKEE (reference sequence). This CDR3 spans 14 amino acids. V shed 5 bases, J shed 3 bases, and the junction held 5 bases outside the gene matches. The CDR3 is CASRDTSGDYEQYF. CDR3 coding DNA: TGTGCCAGCAGAGATACTAGCGGGGACTACGAGCAGTACTTC. Supplemented by reference TRBV5-5 and TRBJ2-7, the full variable domain reads DAGVTQSPTHLIKTRGQQVTLRCSPISGHKSVSWYQQVLGQGPQFIFQYYEKEERGRGNFPDRFSARQFPNYSSELNVNALLLGDSALYLCASRDTSGDYEQYFGPGTRLTVT.

The V and J genes are TRBV7-9 and TRBJ2-1, with 11 bases identical to TRBD2. CDR1 and CDR2 (germline): SEHNR, FQNEAQ (reference sequence). Unmatched junction bases numbered 9, after V lost 5 bases and J lost 0 bases. CDR3 length: 18 residues. CDR3 nucleotide sequence: TGTGCCAGCAGCCCGCTAGCGGGGGGTACAAGCTCCTACAATGAGCAGTTCTTC. This codes for CASSPLAGGTSSYNEQFF.

This clone was recorded many times. This CDR3 reads CAWRDPWTGGWNSPLHF. The CDR3 DNA sequence: TGTGCCTGGAGGGACCCTTGGACAGGGGGCTGGAATTCACCCCTCCACTTT. The rearrangement uses TRBV30 and TRBJ1-6; 11 positions agree with TRBD1. The CDR3 is 17 amino acids. Germline V gene lookup returns CDR1 GTSNPN and CDR2 SVGIG (reference sequence). V shed 3 bases and J 7 bases; nucleotides not matched to a gene: 11.

The chain combines TRBV5-1 with TRBJ1-2; D remains ambiguous. Trimming left V 0 bases short and J 3 bases short, with 9 bases between. CDR1 SGHRS and CDR2 YFSETQ come from the germline V gene. This CDR3 spans 14 amino acids. CDR3 sequence: CASSLGAGDYGYTF. CDR3 nucleotides: TGCGCCAGCAGCTTGGGGGCCGGGGACTATGGCTACACCTTC. Full variable domain (rest looked up from reference TRBV5-1 and TRBJ1-2): KAGVTQTPRYLIKTRGQQVTLSCSPISGHRSVSWYQQTPGQGLQFLFEYFSETQRNKGNFPGRFSGRQFSNSRSEMNVSTLELGDSALYLCASSLGAGDYGYTFGSGTRLTVV.

The rearrangement links TRBV29-1 to TRBJ2-7; 10 bases agree with TRBD1. V dropped 7 bases and J dropped 3; count of bases not matched to a gene: 3. This CDR3 region has 12 residues. In germline, CDR1 is SQVTM, CDR2 ANQGSEA. CDR3 residues: CSGRDRGYEQYF. Here the CDR3 DNA reads TGCAGCGGCCGGGACAGGGGCTACGAGCAGTACTTC.

The V gene is TRBV13, the J gene TRBJ2-3; possible D gene TRBD1, 6 bases. The germline CDR1 and CDR2 sequences are PRHDT and FYEKMQ (reference sequence). CDR3 length: 16 amino acids. V dropped 4 bases and J dropped 3 bases, with 17 bases sitting between them. Here the CDR3 reads CASSSKGGGGTDTQYF. DNA of the CDR3: TGTGCCAGCAGCTCAAAAGGGGGTGGTGGGACAGATACGCAGTATTTT.

The chain carries TRBV9 and TRBJ1-6, with 7 bases matching TRBD1. The CDR3 extends over 16 amino acids. The junction had 4 bases not matched to a gene; V was cut back by 4 bases and J by 0 bases. Germline loops: CDR1 SGDLS, CDR2 YYNGEE. The CDR3 nucleotides read TGTGCCAGCAGCAGAGGGGACAGCTCCTATAATTCACCCCTCCACTTT. This sequence encodes CASSRGDSSYNSPLHF. Variable domain in full (rest from reference TRBV9 and TRBJ1-6): DSGVTQTPKHLITATGQRVTLRCSPRSGDLSVYWYQQSLDQGLQFLIQYYNGEERAKGNILERFSAQQFPDLHSELNLSSLELGDSALYFCASSRGDSSYNSPLHFGNGTRLTVT.

The chain is built from TRBV7-2 and TRBJ2-7; 12 positions agree with TRBD2. The CDR3 has 14 amino acids. Looked up from germline, CDR1 is SGHTA and CDR2 is FQGNSA. V shed 5 bases, J shed 7 bases, and the junction held 6 bases outside the gene matches. The CDR3 DNA reads TGTGCCAGCAGCCCGATAACTAGCGGGGGGGAGCAGTACTTC. Translated: CASSPITSGGEQYF.

The V and J genes are TRBV4-1 and TRBJ2-7, with TRBD1 matching over 7 bases. Losses at the gene ends were 1 base for V and 2 bases for J; bases not matched to a gene: 8. The length of the CDR3 is 16 residues. CDR1 and CDR2 (germline): MGHRA, YSYEKL. In DNA form, the CDR3 reads TGCGCCAGCAGCCAAGGGCCCAACAGGGGCGCCTACGAGCAGTACTTC. This codes for CASSQGPNRGAYEQYF.

This clone was recorded only once. The V call is TRBV9, the J call TRBJ1-6; D may be TRBD1 (6 bases). Germline V gene data show CDR1 as SGDLS and CDR2 as YYNGEE. Trimming left V 3 bases short and J 6 bases short, with 13 bases between. The CDR3 is 15 amino acids. The CDR3 region has the DNA TGTGCCAGCAGCGCGGGCCAGGGGCTTAATTCACCCCTCCACTTT. Its protein product is CASSAGQGLNSPLHF.

The chain joins TRBV5-5 to TRBJ2-7; 8 bases align to TRBD2. The germline CDR1 and CDR2 sequences are SGHKS and YYEKEE (reference sequence). J gave up 2 bases and V 1 base, and 5 bases lay outside the gene matches. CDR3 length equals 15 residues. CDR3 DNA sequence: TGTGCCAGCAGCTTGACACTAGCGGCTACCTACGAGCAGTACTTC. Translation: CASSLTLAATYEQYF. The whole variable domain, remainder taken from reference TRBV5-5 and TRBJ2-7, is DAGVTQSPTHLIKTRGQQVTLRCSPISGHKSVSWYQQVLGQGPQFIFQYYEKEERGRGNFPDRFSARQFPNYSSELNVNALLLGDSALYLCASSLTLAATYEQYFGPGTRLTVT.

This clone was observed a single time. CDR3 nucleotide sequence: TGTGCCATCAGTGAGCCCACGTCAGGAGGGCGGGAGACCCAGTACTTC. Translated: CAISEPTSGGRETQYF. The J gene is TRBJ2-5, the V gene TRBV10-3, with D possibly matching TRBD2 (6 bases). The ends were cut back, 2 bases at V and 5 bases at J, with 18 bases in the middle. Looked up from germline, CDR1 is ENHRY and CDR2 is SYGVKD. The CDR3 sequence is 16 residues long.

The chain has TRBV25-1 and TRBJ2-3; D is unresolved. CDR3 size: 12 residues. The V and J ends lost 6 bases and 8 bases respectively, with 12 bases between them. Germline lookup yields CDR1 MGHDK and CDR2 SYGVNS. CDR3 coding DNA: TGTGCCAGCAGCCTCCCGGGTGGTACGCAGTATTTT. It encodes CASSLPGGTQYF.

Remarks on this clone: This same CDR3 is encoded by further DNA sequences in the sample. J is TRBJ1-2 and V is TRBV20-1; D not certain. The CDR3 consists of 11 residues. The V end lost 6 bases, the J end lost 3 bases, and 8 bases lay between the germline ends. CDR1 is DFQATT, CDR2 SNEGSKA, per germline (reference sequence). The CDR3: CSAPGDYGYTF. The CDR3 DNA follows: TGCAGTGCCCCCGGAGACTATGGCTACACCTTC.

V gene TRBV25-1 combines with J gene TRBJ1-2; the D is unclear. V shed 2 bases and J shed 4 bases, with 11 bases lying between them. This CDR3 is built from 14 residues. CDR1 and CDR2 from the germline V gene are MGHDK and SYGVNS. The CDR3 nucleotides are TGTGCCAGCAGTGAACCTGGGAGGACCTATGGCTACACCTTC. It yields the protein CASSEPGRTYGYTF.

This sequence joins TRBV4-2 and TRBJ2-7, with D tentatively TRBD2 (5 bases). The V gene lost 1 base and the J gene lost 4 bases, with 17 bases spanning the gap. Germline lookup yields CDR1 LGHNA and CDR2 YNFKEQ. CDR3 length equals 16 residues. The CDR3 region is CASSQAVSGNVYEQYF. The CDR3 nucleotides read TGTGCCAGCAGCCAAGCGGTTTCCGGGAATGTGTACGAGCAGTACTTC.

V and J are TRBV7-2 and TRBJ1-1; 9 bases match TRBD1. Trimming removed 2 bases from V and 5 bases from J; junction bases left unmatched: 12. CDR1 and CDR2 (germline): SGHTA, FQGNSA. The CDR3 extends over 17 amino acids. Here the CDR3 reads CASSLRGTGWASTEAFF. As DNA, the CDR3 is TGTGCCAGCAGCTTAAGGGGGACAGGGTGGGCCAGTACTGAAGCTTTCTTT.

The chain carries TRBV18 and TRBJ1-1; D not certain. Looked up from germline, CDR1 is KGHSH and CDR2 is LQKENI. This CDR3 is 15 amino acids long. The germline V and J ends were trimmed by 0 bases and 2 bases, with 10 bases remaining between them. The DNA for the CDR3 is TGTGCCAGCTCACCACCAAACAGACCTAACACTGAAGCTTTCTTT. This sequence encodes CASSPPNRPNTEAFF.

About this clone: Distinct nucleotide sequences in the sample also encode this CDR3. The rearrangement joins TRBV4-2 to TRBJ1-2, with D perhaps matching TRBD1 (6 bases). The CDR3 has 14 residues. The V end lost 0 bases, the J end lost 5 bases, and 10 bases lay between the germline ends. Germline CDR1 is LGHNA and CDR2 is YNFKEQ. The CDR3 protein is CASSQDRQVYGYTF. The CDR3 DNA is TGTGCCAGCAGCCAAGATAGACAGGTTTATGGCTACACCTTC.

The chain couples TRBV30 to TRBJ1-2, with TRBD1 matching 9 bases. The CDR3 covers 15 residues. Germline assignment: CDR1 GTSNPN and CDR2 SVGIG (reference sequence). V lost 2 bases to trimming and J lost 0 bases; unmatched junction nucleotides: 4. CDR3 DNA sequence: TGTGCCTGGAGTCGGGACAGGGCGTCTAACTATGGCTACACCTTC. Encoded protein: CAWSRDRASNYGYTF.

The chain carries TRBV2 and TRBJ1-1; 8 nucleotides agree with TRBD1. In germline, CDR1 is SNHLY, CDR2 FYNNEI. The ends lost 7 bases at V and 3 bases at J; junction bases unmatched: 4. This CDR3 spans 13 amino acids. CDR3 nucleotides: TGTGCCAGCACCGGACAGGGTGACACTGAAGCTTTCTTT. Translating it yields CASTGQGDTEAFF.

The genes are TRBV9 and TRBJ2-1, with 9 bases fitting TRBD2. The CDR3 contains 20 residues. Germline V gene data show CDR1 as SGDLS and CDR2 as YYNGEE. V trimming: 0 bases; J trimming: 7 bases; junction bases outside the gene matches: 20. Here the CDR3 reads CASSVGASGVGQVGWNEQFF. CDR3 bases: TGTGCCAGCAGCGTAGGGGCTAGCGGGGTGGGCCAGGTAGGGTGGAATGAGCAGTTCTTC.

V gene TRBV4-3 combines with J gene TRBJ1-1; no clear D gene. The CDR3 has 18 residues. Germline V gene sequence: CDR1 LGHNA, CDR2 YSLEER. Between the trimmed V and J ends, which lost 0 bases and 4 bases, there was a span of 21 bases. The CDR3 region is CASSQDRDYLQGSTEAFF. For the CDR3, the DNA is TGCGCCAGCAGCCAAGATCGAGACTACCTCCAAGGGAGCACTGAAGCTTTCTTT.

The V call is TRBV18, the J call TRBJ2-5; 9 nucleotides align to TRBD1. V was clipped by 4 bases and J by 5 bases; unmatched bases: 14. The CDR3 extends over 17 amino acids. The germline V gene encodes CDR1 KGHSH and CDR2 LQKENI. CDR3 in amino acids: CASSLAGRTGVRETQYF. CDR3 DNA sequence: TGTGCCAGCTCACTAGCAGGCCGGACAGGGGTAAGGGAGACCCAGTACTTC.

A remark on this clone: Within the sample, other DNA sequences also encode this same CDR3. The genes are TRBV30 and TRBJ1-2, with 7 positions matching TRBD1. Germline V gene sequence: CDR1 GTSNPN, CDR2 SVGIG (reference sequence). CDR3 length: 12 amino acids. V gave up 1 base and J gave up 4 bases; unmatched junction bases: 0. Here the CDR3 DNA reads TGTGCCTGGAGTGCAGGGGGCTATGGCTACACCTTC. Its protein product is CAWSAGGYGYTF.

V and J are TRBV2 and TRBJ1-1, with TRBD1 matching over 7 bases. Germline V CDR1 and CDR2: SNHLY, FYNNEI. The ends lost 7 bases at V and 1 base at J; junction bases unmatched: 6. This CDR3 region has 14 residues. The CDR3 spells CASTKRTGNTEAFF. The CDR3 region has the DNA TGTGCCAGCACCAAAAGGACAGGGAACACTGAAGCTTTCTTT.